This T cell receptor beta chain was identified during a study of blood T cell repertoires in COVID-19. Living in 24 US areas, the participants were between roughly 18 and 89 years of age. Donors in Cohort 3 who had recovered were those with two negative PCRs, healthcare professional clearance, or resolution of their symptoms. Germline CDR1 is MGHRA and CDR2 is YSYEKL. After removal of 0 bases from V and 4 bases from J, the junction contained 7 bases not matched to a gene. CDR3 length: 17 residues. Using immunoSEQ multiplex PCR, the repertoire was profiled, and TCRdb retains in-frame clones only, with some absent. The sample comprises about 380,000 clones, more than 75% of which are singletons, and approximately 1.2% rests with the top ten.

This sequence joins TRBV4-1 and TRBJ1-4; 8 bases are shared with TRBD1. The specimen sequenced was PBMCs or T cells enriched from blood (not recorded which). The sequence was obtained from a woman between 18 and 30 years old who had recovered from COVID-19. CDR3 loop: CASSQDPDRVLNEKLFF. The CDR3 coding sequence is TGCGCCAGCAGCCAAGATCCGGACAGGGTCCTTAATGAAAAACTGTTTTTT.